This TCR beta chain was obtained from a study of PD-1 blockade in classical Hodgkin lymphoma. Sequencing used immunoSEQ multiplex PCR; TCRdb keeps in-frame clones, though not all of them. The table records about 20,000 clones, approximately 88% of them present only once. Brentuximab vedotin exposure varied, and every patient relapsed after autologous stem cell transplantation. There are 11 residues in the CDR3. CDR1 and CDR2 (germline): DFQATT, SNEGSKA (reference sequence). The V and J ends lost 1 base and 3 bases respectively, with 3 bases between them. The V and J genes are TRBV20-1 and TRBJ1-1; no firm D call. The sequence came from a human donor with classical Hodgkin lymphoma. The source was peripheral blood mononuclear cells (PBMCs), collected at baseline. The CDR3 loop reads CSARADTEAFF. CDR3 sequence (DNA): TGCAGTGCTAGAGCCGACACTGAAGCTTTCTTT.